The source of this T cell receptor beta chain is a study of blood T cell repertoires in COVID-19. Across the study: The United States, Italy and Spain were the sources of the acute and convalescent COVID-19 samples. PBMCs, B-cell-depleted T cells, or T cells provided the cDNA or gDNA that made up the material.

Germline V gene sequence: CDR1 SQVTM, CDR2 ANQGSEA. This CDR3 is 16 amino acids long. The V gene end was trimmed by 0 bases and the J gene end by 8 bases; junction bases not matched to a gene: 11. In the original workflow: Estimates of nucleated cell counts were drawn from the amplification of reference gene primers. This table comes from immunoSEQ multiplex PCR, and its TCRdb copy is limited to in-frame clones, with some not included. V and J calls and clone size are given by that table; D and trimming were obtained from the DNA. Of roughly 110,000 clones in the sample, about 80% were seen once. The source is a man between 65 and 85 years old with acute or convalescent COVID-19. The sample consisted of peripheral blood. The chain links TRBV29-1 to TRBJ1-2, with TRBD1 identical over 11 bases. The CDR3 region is CSVEDPLQRTGGGYTF. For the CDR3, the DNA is TGCAGCGTTGAAGACCCTCTTCAAAGGACAGGGGGCGGCTACACCTTC.